This is a list of T cell receptor beta chains from one sample in a study of cytomegalovirus exposure and HLA in healthy donors. TCRdb's table, derived via immunoSEQ multiplex PCR, lists solely in-frame clones and lacks some. Of roughly 110,000 clones in the sample, less than 90% are singletons; the top ten hold less than 2%. Input material: PBMCs. The receptors derive from a woman younger than 30 in good health and CMV-seropositive. CDR3s include the opening cysteine and the closing phenylalanine or tryptophan. The D gene is left open where the match is weak. Clone size, where shown, is once, few, many, or a class for clones that have expanded.

>TRBD1|TRBV6-4|NA|TRBJ2-3
CASSVTGGADTQYF
TGTGCCAGCAGCGTGACAGGGGGCGCAGATACGCAGTATTTT
>NA|TRBV7-8|once|TRBJ2-1
CASSLVVYRADGNGNEQFF
TGTGCCAGCAGCTTAGTGGTGTACAGGGCGGATGGAAATGGCAATGAGCAGTTCTTC
>NA|TRBV4-1|NA|TRBJ1-5
CASSQESVYNNQPQHF
TGCGCCAGCAGCCAAGAATCAGTATACAACAATCAGCCCCAGCATTTT
>NA|TRBV7-2|NA|TRBJ1-2
CASSFSRGTNYGYTF
TGTGCCAGCAGCTTTAGTCGCGGGACCAACTATGGCTACACCTTC
>NA|TRBV4-3|once|TRBJ1-2
CASSQARGWNEGYTF
TGCGCCAGCAGCCAAGCGCGGGGCTGGAACGAGGGCTACACCTTC
>TRBD1|TRBV6-5|NA|TRBJ1-2
CASSYSRTGIGYTF
TGTGCCAGCAGTTACTCCAGGACAGGGATCGGCTACACCTTC
>TRBD1|TRBV7-9|NA|TRBJ1-4
CASSFGLGTDHEKLFF
TGTGCCAGCAGCTTTGGGCTCGGGACAGATCATGAAAAACTGTTTTTT
>TRBD1|TRBV6-5|NA|TRBJ1-2
CASSNSGTGESGYTF
TGTGCCAGCAGTAACTCCGGGACAGGGGAGTCGGGCTACACCTTC
>NA|TRBV21-1|once|TRBJ2-7
CASSKGRDSTYEQYF
TGTGCCAGCAGCAAAGGTCGGGATTCCACCTACGAGCAGTACTTC
>TRBD2|TRBV27|NA|TRBJ2-3
CASSSRLAGDLTDTQYF
TGTGCCAGCAGTTCCCGACTAGCGGGGGACCTCACAGATACGCAGTATTTT
>NA|TRBV5-1|NA|TRBJ2-5
CASSPEGDRDWYQETQYF
TGCGCCAGCAGCCCGGAAGGGGACCGGGACTGGTACCAAGAGACCCAGTACTTC
>TRBD2|TRBV15|NA|TRBJ2-3
CATSRERGGSTDTQYF
TGTGCCACCAGCAGAGAAAGGGGAGGGAGCACAGATACGCAGTATTTT
>NA|TRBV15|NA|TRBJ1-1
CATSRDPRGTEAFF
TGTGCCACCAGCAGAGATCCGCGGGGGACTGAAGCTTTCTTT
>NA|TRBV7-8|NA|TRBJ1-3
CASSPGAGGGNTIYF
TGTGCCAGCAGCCCCGGGGCGGGGGGTGGAAACACCATATATTTT
>NA|TRBV5-1|NA|TRBJ2-3
CASSPEGSWTDTQYF
TGCGCCAGCAGCCCGGAGGGCTCCTGGACAGATACGCAGTATTTT
>NA|TRBV9|NA|TRBJ2-1
CASSVGGGAVEQFF
TGTGCCAGCAGCGTAGGTGGGGGGGCCGTTGAGCAGTTCTTC
>TRBD2|TRBV29-1|once|TRBJ2-1
CSVGAGTPSYNEQFF
TGCAGCGTAGGAGCGGGGACGCCGTCCTACAATGAGCAGTTCTTC
>NA|TRBV11-1|NA|TRBJ1-3
CASSLGAISGNTIYF
TGTGCCAGCAGCTTAGGAGCCATCTCTGGAAACACCATATATTTT
>TRBD2|TRBV29-1|NA|TRBJ2-3
CSVSPGLERADTQYF
TGCAGCGTCTCACCGGGACTAGAAAGAGCAGATACGCAGTATTTT
>NA|TRBV7-9|NA|TRBJ1-3
CASTHERKGNTIYF
TGTGCCAGCACCCACGAGCGGAAAGGAAACACCATATATTTT
>NA|TRBV28|once|TRBJ1-2
CASSLLQNYTF
TGTGCCAGCAGTTTATTACAGAACTACACCTTC
>NA|TRBV6-5|NA|TRBJ1-6
CASSYSGHSYNSPLHF
TGTGCCAGCAGTTACTCGGGGCACTCCTATAATTCACCCCTCCACTTT
>NA|TRBV15|NA|TRBJ2-3
CATSRDGGTQYF
TGTGCCACCAGCAGAGACGGGGGTACGCAGTATTTT
>TRBD1|TRBV4-3|NA|TRBJ1-3
CASSPDVIGTGGNTIYF
TGCGCCAGCAGCCCGGATGTCATTGGGACAGGTGGAAACACCATATATTTT
>NA|TRBV2|few|TRBJ2-7
CASSADSNEQYF
TGTGCCAGCAGCGCGGACAGCAACGAGCAGTACTTC
>NA|TRBV13|NA|TRBJ2-5
CASTGMEETQYF
TGTGCCAGCACAGGGATGGAAGAGACCCAGTACTTC
>NA|TRBV7-9|NA|TRBJ1-1
CASRPGLTNTEAFF
TGTGCCAGCAGGCCGGGACTTACGAACACTGAAGCTTTCTTT
>TRBD1|TRBV5-6|NA|TRBJ1-1
CASSRGQGEAFF
TGTGCCAGCAGCCGGGGACAGGGAGAGGCTTTCTTT
>NA|TRBV7-2|NA|TRBJ2-7
CASSPVGRAYEQYF
TGTGCCAGCAGCCCCGTGGGTCGGGCCTACGAGCAGTACTTC
>NA|TRBV27|NA|TRBJ2-2
CASTPSELNTGELFF
TGTGCCAGCACCCCGTCGGAGTTGAACACCGGGGAGCTGTTTTTT
>NA|TRBV7-9|NA|TRBJ1-4
CASRPRDTSNEKLFF
TGTGCCAGCAGGCCGAGGGACACTTCTAATGAAAAACTGTTTTTT
>TRBD2|TRBV4-1|NA|TRBJ2-5
CASSQDGVAGGRETQYF
TGCGCCAGCAGCCAAGATGGGGTAGCGGGGGGTCGGGAGACCCAGTACTTC
>NA|TRBV7-6|few|TRBJ2-3
CASSLGSSVDTQYF
TGTGCCAGCAGCTTAGGCTCTAGCGTAGATACGCAGTATTTT
>NA|TRBV5-4|NA|TRBJ1-6
CASSLDTGNSPLHF
TGTGCCAGCAGCTTGGATACAGGAAATTCACCCCTCCACTTT
>NA|TRBV2|NA|TRBJ1-1
CASSEGSSDLRAFF
TGTGCCAGCAGTGAGGGCAGTTCTGATTTGAGAGCTTTCTTT
>TRBD1|TRBV7-9|NA|TRBJ1-1
CASSLTGGVMNTEAFF
TGTGCCAGCAGCTTGACAGGGGGTGTCATGAACACTGAAGCTTTCTTT
>NA|TRBV7-2|NA|TRBJ2-2
CASSLQNPGQLGTGELFF
TGTGCCAGCAGCCTACAGAACCCTGGACAGTTGGGCACCGGGGAGCTGTTTTTT
>NA|TRBV28|NA|TRBJ1-1
CASSLGQSGEAFF
TGTGCCAGCAGCCTCGGACAGTCAGGGGAAGCTTTCTTT
>TRBD2|TRBV6-6|once|TRBJ2-3
CASSDRGGDTDTQYF
TGTGCCAGCAGCGACCGGGGGGGGGACACAGATACGCAGTATTTT
>NA|TRBV6-5|NA|TRBJ2-5
CASSFPGGETQYF
TGTGCCAGCAGTTTTCCAGGGGGGGAGACCCAGTACTTC
>NA|TRBV11-2|NA|TRBJ1-2
CASSLDRTPNYGYTF
TGTGCCAGCAGCTTAGATCGGACACCCAACTATGGCTACACCTTC
>TRBD2|TRBV14|NA|TRBJ2-3
CASSQERGARTDTQYF
TGTGCCAGCAGCCAAGAGCGGGGGGCTCGCACAGATACGCAGTATTTT
>NA|TRBV7-9|NA|TRBJ1-6
CASSLSPGPGGSYNSPLHF
TGTGCCAGCAGCTTATCCCCAGGGCCCGGCGGCTCCTATAATTCACCCCTCCACTTT
>NA|TRBV2|NA|TRBJ1-4
CASSEYRENEKLFF
TGTGCCAGCAGTGAATACAGAGAAAATGAAAAACTGTTTTTT
>TRBD1|TRBV11-2|NA|TRBJ2-3
CASSFDRGYGTQYF
TGTGCCAGCAGCTTTGACAGGGGGTATGGTACGCAGTATTTT
>TRBD1|TRBV7-9|NA|TRBJ1-2
CASSRTGPNYGYTF
TGTGCCAGCAGCCGGACAGGTCCTAACTATGGCTACACCTTC
>TRBD2|TRBV6-1|once|TRBJ2-7
CASRRGAYEQYF
TGTGCCAGCCGGCGGGGGGCCTACGAGCAGTACTTC